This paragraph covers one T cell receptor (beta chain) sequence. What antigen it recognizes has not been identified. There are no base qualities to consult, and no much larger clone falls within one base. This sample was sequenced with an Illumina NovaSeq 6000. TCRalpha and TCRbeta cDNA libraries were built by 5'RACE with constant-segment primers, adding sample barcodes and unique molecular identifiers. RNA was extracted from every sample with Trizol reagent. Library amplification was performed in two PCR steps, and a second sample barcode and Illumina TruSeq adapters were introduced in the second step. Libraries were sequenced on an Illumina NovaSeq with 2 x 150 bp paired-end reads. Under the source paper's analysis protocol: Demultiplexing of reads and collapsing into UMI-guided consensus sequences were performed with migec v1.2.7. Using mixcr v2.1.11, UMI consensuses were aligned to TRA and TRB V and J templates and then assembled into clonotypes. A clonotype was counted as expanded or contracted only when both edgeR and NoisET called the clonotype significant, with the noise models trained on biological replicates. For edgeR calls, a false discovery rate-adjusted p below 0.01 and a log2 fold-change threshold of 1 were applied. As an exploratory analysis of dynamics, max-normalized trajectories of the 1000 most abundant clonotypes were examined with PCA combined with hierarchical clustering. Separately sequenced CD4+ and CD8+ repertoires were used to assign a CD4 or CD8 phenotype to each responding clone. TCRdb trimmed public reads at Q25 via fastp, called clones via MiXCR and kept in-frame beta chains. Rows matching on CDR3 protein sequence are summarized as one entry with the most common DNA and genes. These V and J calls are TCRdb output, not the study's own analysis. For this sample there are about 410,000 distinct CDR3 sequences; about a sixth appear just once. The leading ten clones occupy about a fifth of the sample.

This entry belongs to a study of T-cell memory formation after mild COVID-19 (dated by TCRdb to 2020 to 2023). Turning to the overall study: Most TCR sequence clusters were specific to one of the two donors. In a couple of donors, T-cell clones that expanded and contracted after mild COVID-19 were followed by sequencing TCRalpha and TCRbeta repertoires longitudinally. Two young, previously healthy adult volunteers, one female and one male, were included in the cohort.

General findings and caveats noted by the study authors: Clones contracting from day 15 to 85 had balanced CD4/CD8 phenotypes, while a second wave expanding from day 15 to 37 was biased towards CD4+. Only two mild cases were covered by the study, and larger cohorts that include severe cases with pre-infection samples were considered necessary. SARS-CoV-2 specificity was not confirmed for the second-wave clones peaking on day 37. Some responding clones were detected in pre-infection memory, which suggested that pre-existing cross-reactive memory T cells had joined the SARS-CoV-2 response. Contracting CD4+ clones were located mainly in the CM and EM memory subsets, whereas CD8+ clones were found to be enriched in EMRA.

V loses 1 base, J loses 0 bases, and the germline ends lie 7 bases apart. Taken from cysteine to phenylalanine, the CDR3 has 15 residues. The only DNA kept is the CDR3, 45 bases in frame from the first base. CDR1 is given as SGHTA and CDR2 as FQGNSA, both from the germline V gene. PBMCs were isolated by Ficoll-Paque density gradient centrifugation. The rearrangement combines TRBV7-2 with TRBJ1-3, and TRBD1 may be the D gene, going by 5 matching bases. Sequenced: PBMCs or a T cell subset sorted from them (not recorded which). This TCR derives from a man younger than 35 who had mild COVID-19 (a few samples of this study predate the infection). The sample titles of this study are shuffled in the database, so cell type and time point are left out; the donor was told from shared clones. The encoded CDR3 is CASSLDTGSGNTIYF. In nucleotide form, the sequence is TGTGCCAGCAGCTTAGATACAGGCTCTGGAAACACCATATATTTT.